The 19 T cell receptor beta chains below all came from one sample that was sequenced in a study of naive and memory T cell subsets. Their antigens remain unidentified. Both TRBC1 and TRBC2 were covered by a beta constant-region primer of two equimolar oligonucleotides. Four rounds of PCR amplified the ligated cDNA using nested alpha and beta constant-region primers plus SP2. MiXCR, applied by TCRdb to the UMI-ligation and nested PCR reads, yields one record per CDR3 protein. The sample carries 130,000 to 150,000 distinct CDR3 sequences, approximately 22% recorded once. Study-level findings and limits: Possibly reflecting memory cells re-expressing CD45RA, a few larger clonotypes occurred in naive repertoires, especially CD8.

The material sequenced was naive CD4+ T cells from blood. Receptors originate from a human donor in good health.

This clonotype has a handful of counts. The rearrangement uses TRBV10-2 and TRBJ2-3; 8 nucleotides line up with TRBD2. The CDR3 extends over 15 amino acids. With 4 bases clipped from V and 1 base from J, the junction kept 4 bases outside the gene matches. Per the germline V gene, CDR1 is WSHSY and CDR2 is SAAADI. DNA for the CDR3: TGCGCCAGCAGTGCGGGGGGGGCGGGCACAGATACGCAGTATTTT. This encodes CASSAGGAGTDTQYF.

The V and J genes are TRBV28 and TRBJ2-4; 9 nucleotides align to TRBD2. The germline V gene encodes CDR1 MDHEN and CDR2 SYDVKM. The CDR3 is 15 residues long. Trimming removed 7 bases from V and 0 bases from J; junction bases left unmatched: 4. The CDR3 is CASNAGGVAKNIQYF. For the CDR3, the DNA is TGTGCCAGCAACGCGGGGGGGGTAGCCAAAAACATTCAGTACTTC.

J is TRBJ1-4 and V is TRBV13; 9 nucleotides align to TRBD1. V trimming: 3 bases; J trimming: 5 bases; junction bases outside the gene matches: 10. There are 17 residues in the CDR3. Germline assignment: CDR1 PRHDT and CDR2 FYEKMQ (reference sequence). The CDR3 DNA is TGTGCCAGCAGCTTTCTTCGACAGGGGGGTTTAAATGAAAAACTGTTTTTT. Protein product: CASSFLRQGGLNEKLFF.

This clonotype turned up a few times. The chain couples TRBV6-5 to TRBJ1-5; 7 positions agree with TRBD1. Germline V gene lookup returns CDR1 MNHEY and CDR2 SVGAGI. The CDR3 consists of 14 residues. V lost 5 bases, J lost 3 bases, and 4 bases stayed unmatched. The CDR3 DNA sequence: TGTGCCAGCAGTCACAGGGGATACAATCAGCCCCAGCATTTT. Translation gives CASSHRGYNQPQHF.

The chain is built from TRBV6-6 and TRBJ1-4, with D possibly TRBD1 on 6 matching bases. Trimming pared 5 bases from V and 2 bases from J, leaving 12 bases between. Germline assignment: CDR1 MNHNY and CDR2 SVGAGI (reference sequence). The CDR3 sequence is 15 residues long. CDR3 sequence (DNA): TGTGCCAGCAGTAGATACAGGGAGACTAATGAAAAACTGTTTTTT. Translating gives CASSRYRETNEKLFF.

This clonotype appeared a few times. An end of the junction differs from the germline gene, which may be a read error. The V call is TRBV7-9, the J call TRBJ1-1; possible D gene TRBD1, 5 bases. The CDR3 length is 15 residues. The germline CDR1 and CDR2 sequences are SEHNR and FQNEAQ (reference sequence). The DNA for the CDR3 is TGTGCCAGCAGCTTAGTTAGGGGAGTGAAAACTGAAGCTTTCTTT. This translates into CASSLVRGVKTEAFF. Together with reference TRBV7-9 and TRBJ1-1, the CDR3 gives the full variable domain: DTGVSQNPRHKITKRGQNVTFRCDPISEHNRLYWYRQTLGQGPEFLTYFQNEAQLEKSRLLSDRFSAERPKGSFSTLEIQRTEQGDSAMYLCASSLVRGVKTEAFFGQGTRLTVV.

This clonotype was detected a few times. This chain connects TRBV20-1 to TRBJ2-7; D is perhaps TRBD1 or TRBD2 (7 bases each). Germline assignment: CDR1 DFQATT and CDR2 SNEGSKA (reference sequence). The CDR3 has 13 amino acids. Between the trimmed V and J ends, which lost 2 bases and 2 bases, there was a span of 10 bases. Here the CDR3 reads CSARQGGAYEQYF. The CDR3 DNA sequence: TGCAGTGCTAGACAGGGGGGGGCCTACGAGCAGTACTTC.

The V gene is TRBV23-1, the J gene TRBJ2-3, with 8 bases aligning to TRBD1. TRBV23-1 is labeled an ORF, and its function is uncertain. The ends lost 9 bases at V and 3 bases at J; junction bases unmatched: 5. The CDR3 spans 13 residues. This chain's CDR3 is CASPDRATDTQYF. CDR3 nucleotides: TGCGCCAGTCCGGACAGGGCAACAGATACGCAGTATTTT.

This clonotype was detected only a few times. V usage is TRBV7-2 and J usage is TRBJ2-7; 9 bases match TRBD1. The junction had 17 bases not matched to a gene; V was cut back by 3 bases and J by 2 bases. The germline gives CDR1 SGHTA, CDR2 FQGNSA. CDR3 length equals 19 residues. In DNA, the CDR3 is TGTGCCAGCAGCTTCCCCAGTCGGGGACAGGGAATCTCACCCTACGAGCAGTACTTC. It codes for CASSFPSRGQGISPYEQYF.

The V call is TRBV19, the J call TRBJ1-2, with D hard to call. This CDR3 comprises 14 residues. CDR1 LNHDA and CDR2 SQIVND come from the germline V gene (reference sequence). Trimming took off 3 bases at V and 0 bases at J, with 8 bases between the two ends. CDR3 loop: CASSIQTPNYGYTF. The CDR3 nucleotides are TGTGCCAGTAGTATCCAGACACCTAACTATGGCTACACCTTC.

This clonotype was seen only a few times. The chain is built from TRBV2 and TRBJ2-3, with 9 bases matching TRBD2. V was clipped by 7 bases and J by 4 bases; unmatched bases: 9. The CDR3 has 15 residues. CDR1 is SNHLY, CDR2 FYNNEI, per germline. The CDR3 loop is CASTVELAGADTQYF. The DNA for the CDR3 is TGTGCCAGCACCGTGGAATTAGCGGGGGCAGATACGCAGTATTTT.

The gene calls are TRBV20-1 and TRBJ2-1; 7 bases are shared with TRBD2. Germline V lookup: CDR1 DFQATT, CDR2 SNEGSKA (reference sequence). V was pared by 2 bases and J by 1 base, with 5 bases of the junction left unmatched. The CDR3 consists of 15 residues. CDR3 in amino acids: CSARRLAGSYNEQFF. In nucleotides, the CDR3 is TGCAGTGCTAGAAGGTTAGCGGGTTCCTACAATGAGCAGTTCTTC.

The J gene is TRBJ2-5, the V gene TRBV14, with 13 bases identical to TRBD2. V lost 1 base and J lost 1; bases outside the gene matches: 3. There are 17 residues in the CDR3. CDR1 is SGHDN and CDR2 is FVKESK in the germline V gene. The DNA of the CDR3 is TGTGCCAGCAGCCAAGCGGGACTAGCGGGACCCCAAGAGACCCAGTACTTC. As protein: CASSQAGLAGPQETQYF.

This clonotype was counted a few times. The gene calls are TRBV4-1 and TRBJ2-1, with TRBD2 identical over 11 bases. CDR3 size: 16 residues. The germline V gene encodes CDR1 MGHRA and CDR2 YSYEKL. J lost 3 bases, V lost 1 base, and 2 bases had no gene match. CDR3 protein: CASSQGSGRDYNEQFF. In nucleotides, the CDR3 is TGCGCCAGCAGCCAAGGTAGCGGGAGGGACTACAATGAGCAGTTCTTC.

This clonotype was counted a few times. The chain carries TRBV7-3 and TRBJ2-7, with 7 positions matching TRBD2. Looked up from germline, CDR1 is SGHTA and CDR2 is FQGTGA. The CDR3 has 15 residues. The V segment lost 8 bases and the J segment 0 bases; nucleotides outside the gene matches: 10. Here the CDR3 reads CASSRGDSSSYEQYF. For the CDR3, the DNA is TGTGCCAGCTCCCGGGGGGATTCGAGCTCCTACGAGCAGTACTTC.

The chain couples TRBV15 to TRBJ2-7; D ambiguous. Per the germline V gene, CDR1 is LNHNV and CDR2 is YYDKDF (reference sequence). Trimming took off 0 bases at V and 1 base at J, with 16 bases between the two ends. The CDR3 is made up of 17 amino acids. The CDR3, as DNA: TGTGCCACCAGCAGAGATGTTGGTTCAGCTAATTCCTACGAGCAGTACTTC. It yields the protein CATSRDVGSANSYEQYF.

This clonotype has a single count. This chain joins TRBV5-1 and TRBJ2-7, with a tentative D call TRBD1 (5 bases). The germline CDR1 and CDR2 sequences are SGHRS and YFSETQ. The CDR3 consists of 15 residues. The V and J ends lost 0 bases and 1 base respectively, with 11 bases between them. The CDR3 here is CASSLGTSDSYEQYF. The DNA for the CDR3 is TGCGCCAGCAGCTTGGGGACATCTGATTCCTACGAGCAGTACTTC.

CDR3 bases: TGTGCCAGCAGTTACTCCAGCGGTGGAATGCCGTTCTTC. This encodes CASSYSSGGMPFF. This sequence joins TRBV6-6 and TRBJ2-1; TRBD2 is a possible D gene (5 bases). The V and J ends lost 0 bases and 15 bases respectively, with 15 bases between them. The CDR3 length is 13 residues. The V gene's germline CDR1 is MNHNY and CDR2 SVGAGI (reference sequence).

This clonotype was detected only a few times. The rearrangement links TRBV29-1 to TRBJ1-5; the match to TRBD1 covers 9 bases. With 5 bases clipped from V and 7 bases from J, the junction kept 3 bases outside the gene matches. CDR3 length: 12 amino acids. Looked up from germline, CDR1 is SQVTM and CDR2 is ANQGSEA. The CDR3 DNA reads TGCAGCGTTCTGACAGGGGGACAGCCCCAGCATTTT. It specifies CSVLTGGQPQHF. The full variable domain, rest sourced from reference TRBV29-1 and TRBJ1-5, is SAVISQKPSRDICQRGTSLTIQCQVDSQVTMMFWYRQQPGQSLTLIATANQGSEATYESGFVIDKFPISRPNLTFSTLTVSNMSPEDSSIYLCSVLTGGQPQHFGDGTRLSIL.